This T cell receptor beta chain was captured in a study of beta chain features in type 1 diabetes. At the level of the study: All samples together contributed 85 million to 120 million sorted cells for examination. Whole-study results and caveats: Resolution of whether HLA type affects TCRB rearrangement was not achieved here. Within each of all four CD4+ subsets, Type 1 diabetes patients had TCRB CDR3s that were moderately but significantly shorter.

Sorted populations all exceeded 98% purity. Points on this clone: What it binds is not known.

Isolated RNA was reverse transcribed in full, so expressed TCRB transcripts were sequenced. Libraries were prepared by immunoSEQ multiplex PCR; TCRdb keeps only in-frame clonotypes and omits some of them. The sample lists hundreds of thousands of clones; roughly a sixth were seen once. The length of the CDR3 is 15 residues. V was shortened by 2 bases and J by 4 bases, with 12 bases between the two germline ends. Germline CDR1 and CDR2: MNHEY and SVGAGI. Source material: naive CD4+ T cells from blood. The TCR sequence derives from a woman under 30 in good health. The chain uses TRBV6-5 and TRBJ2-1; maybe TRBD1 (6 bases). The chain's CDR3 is CASSYDRTWYNEQFF. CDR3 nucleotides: TGTGCCAGCAGTTACGACAGGACATGGTACAATGAGCAGTTCTTC.